One T cell receptor (beta chain) is described in this entry. Its antigen is unknown. The PCR ran on 60 Vbeta and 13 Jbeta primers. Sequencing used immunoSEQ multiplex PCR; TCRdb keeps in-frame clones, though not all of them. The sample holds more than 40,000 clones. The data belong to a study of cytomegalovirus exposure and HLA in healthy donors. Study-wide results and caveats: Later analysis indicated greater clonal expansion among HLA-associated TCR beta chains than among equally common other chains. The authors listed about 170 TCR beta chains as cytomegalovirus-associated. In vitro confirmation showed a few CMV-associated chains to be CMV antigen specific.

V dropped 9 bases and J dropped 2 bases, with 20 bases sitting between them. This CDR3 has 15 residues. From germline, CDR1 is MNHNS and CDR2 SASEGT. The receptor was isolated from a man aged 35 to 55 in good health and CMV-seropositive. Sequencing input: PBMCs. This rearrangement joins TRBV6-1 to TRBJ2-7; a possible D gene is TRBD1 (5 bases). The CDR3 protein is CASKSQGIGPYEQYF. The CDR3 nucleotides are TGTGCCAGTAAATCTCAGGGTATTGGGCCCTACGAGCAGTACTTC.